This is a list of T cell receptor beta chains from one sample in a study of T cells in Graves' hyperthyroidism and ophthalmopathy. TCRdb itself ran the multiplex PCR reads through MiXCR, one entry per CDR3 protein. The repertoire consists of 640,000 or so distinct CDR3 sequences, with 14% occurring once and the leading ten covering approximately 6.4%. Specimen: blood. All receptors derive from a woman between 18 and 30 years old with Graves' ophthalmopathy. The CDR3 runs from the conserved cysteine through the conserved F or W. A D gene is named only where the DNA matches it firmly. Clone size appears in some rows only: once, few, many, or a class for an expanded clone.

CDR3	DNA	V	D	size	J
CASKKRELNEQFF	TGTGCCAGCAAAAAGCGGGAACTTAATGAGCAGTTCTTC	TRBV7-2	TRBD2	many	TRBJ2-1
CASGEGSRPGNTIYF	TGTGCCAGCGGGGAGGGGAGCCGGCCTGGAAACACCATATATTTT	TRBV25-1	NA	NA	TRBJ1-3
CASSYDSSYNEQFF	TGTGCCAGCAGTTACGACAGTTCCTACAATGAGCAGTTCTTC	TRBV6-1	NA	NA	TRBJ2-1
CSARGGRTSGLVPDTQYF	TGCAGTGCCCGGGGGGGGAGGACTAGCGGGTTAGTACCAGATACGCAGTATTTT	TRBV20-1	TRBD2	many	TRBJ2-3
CAWLTGRVGEQFF	TGTGCCTGGCTGACAGGGAGGGTTGGTGAGCAGTTCTTC	TRBV30	NA	many	TRBJ2-1
CASSPTRGRYNHYGYTF	TGTGCCAGCAGCCCGACGAGGGGGAGATATAACCACTATGGCTACACCTTC	TRBV11-2	NA	many	TRBJ1-2
CASSMPHRLAGLLDEQFF	TGTGCCAGTAGTATGCCCCACCGACTAGCGGGACTTTTGGATGAGCAGTTCTTC	TRBV19	TRBD2	NA	TRBJ2-1
CASSLPGTGSEQYF	TGCGCCAGCAGCCTTCCCGGGACAGGGAGCGAGCAGTACTTC	TRBV4-1	TRBD1	NA	TRBJ2-7
CASSPRLAGEYEQYF	TGTGCCAGCAGTCCCCGACTAGCGGGAGAGTACGAGCAGTACTTC	TRBV12-3/TRBV12-4	TRBD2	many	TRBJ2-7
CASRSIPTGQVTYEQYF	TGTGCCAGCAGATCGATCCCAACGGGACAGGTTACCTACGAGCAGTACTTC	TRBV7-9	TRBD1	NA	TRBJ2-7
CATSDPRGQGGETQYF	TGTGCCACCAGTGATCCCCGGGGACAGGGAGGGGAGACCCAGTACTTC	TRBV24-1	TRBD1	few	TRBJ2-5
CASSQEWDREETQYF	TGCGCCAGCAGCCAAGAATGGGACAGGGAAGAGACCCAGTACTTC	TRBV4-3	TRBD1	many	TRBJ2-5
CASSLQDRHPLGELFF	TGTGCCAGCAGTTTACAAGACAGACATCCTCTCGGGGAGCTGTTTTTT	TRBV28	NA	many	TRBJ2-2
CASSPDGTGDDTQYF	TGTGCCAGCAGCCCGGATGGGACAGGGGACGATACGCAGTATTTT	TRBV7-3	TRBD1	many	TRBJ2-3
CASSYAGSEQYF	TGTGCCAGTAGTTACGCTGGGTCGGAGCAGTACTTC	TRBV19	NA	NA	TRBJ2-7
CASSFAGTTNTGELFF	TGTGCCAGCAGTTTCGCGGGAACCACGAACACCGGGGAGCTGTTTTTT	TRBV27	NA	many	TRBJ2-2
CATSGHSGSTGRTDTQYF	TGTGCCACCAGTGGACATAGCGGGAGTACGGGAAGAACAGATACGCAGTATTTT	TRBV24-1	TRBD2	many	TRBJ2-3
CASSVETGSPDTQYF	TGTGCCAGCAGCGTAGAGACAGGGAGCCCAGATACGCAGTATTTT	TRBV9	TRBD1	NA	TRBJ2-3
CASSLGGKNIQYF	TGTGCCAGTAGTCTGGGTGGGAAAAACATTCAGTACTTC	TRBV19	NA	NA	TRBJ2-4
CASSATGTGNTEAFF	TGTGCCAGCAGCGCAACCGGGACAGGGAACACTGAAGCTTTCTTT	TRBV9	TRBD1	NA	TRBJ1-1
CASGDQLSNYGYTF	TGTGCCAGCGGGGACCAGCTATCTAACTATGGCTACACCTTC	TRBV9	NA	few	TRBJ1-2
CASSPGLAGPQETQYF	TGTGCCAGCAGTCCGGGACTAGCGGGACCTCAAGAGACCCAGTACTTC	TRBV12-3/TRBV12-4	TRBD2	NA	TRBJ2-5
CAWSVGTGPYNEQFF	TGTGCCTGGAGTGTAGGGACAGGGCCATACAATGAGCAGTTCTTC	TRBV30	TRBD1	few	TRBJ2-1
CATSDADRPGANVLTF	TGTGCCACCAGTGATGCAGACAGGCCTGGGGCCAACGTCCTGACTTTC	TRBV24-1	NA	many	TRBJ2-6
CASSLAVGSYEQYF	TGTGCCAGCAGCTTGGCGGTAGGATCCTACGAGCAGTACTTC	TRBV5-5	NA	many	TRBJ2-7
CASCRSGGELFF	TGTGCCAGCTGTAGGTCCGGCGGGGAGCTGTTTTTT	TRBV6-2/TRBV6-3	NA	NA	TRBJ2-2
CASRFGWPEDEKLFF	TGCGCCAGCAGATTTGGGTGGCCCGAGGATGAAAAACTGTTTTTT	TRBV5-1	NA	once	TRBJ1-4
CASSTTDRTGELFF	TGTGCCAGCAGTACAACGGACAGAACCGGGGAGCTGTTTTTT	TRBV28	NA	many	TRBJ2-2
CATSDSGANQPQHF	TGTGCCACCAGTGATTCAGGAGCAAATCAGCCCCAGCATTTT	TRBV24-1	NA	few	TRBJ1-5
CASSLEVQSYNEQFF	TGTGCCAGCAGCTTAGAGGTCCAGTCATACAATGAGCAGTTCTTC	TRBV11-2	NA	many	TRBJ2-1
CASSEPGTGRFYEQYF	TGTGCCAGCAGTGAACCCGGGACAGGGAGGTTTTACGAGCAGTACTTC	TRBV6-1	TRBD1	many	TRBJ2-7
CASSYLSGGPYEQYF	TGTGCCAGCAGCTATCTGAGCGGAGGACCCTACGAGCAGTACTTC	TRBV2	NA	many	TRBJ2-7
CASSNGQGRTGELFF	TGTGCCAGCAGCAACGGACAGGGGAGGACCGGGGAGCTGTTTTTT	TRBV5-4	TRBD1	NA	TRBJ2-2
CASSGTSGSRDIQYF	TGTGCCAGCAGTGGGACTAGCGGAAGCAGGGACATTCAGTACTTC	TRBV6-1	TRBD2	many	TRBJ2-4
CASRTFILTPAPGQGIGYTF	TGTGCCAGCAGGACGTTTATCCTAACCCCGGCCCCGGGACAGGGGATCGGCTACACCTTC	TRBV27	TRBD1	NA	TRBJ1-2
CASSVATREGYTF	TGTGCCAGCAGCGTAGCTACGAGGGAGGGCTACACCTTC	TRBV9	NA	many	TRBJ1-2
CATSRDRLGGYF	TGTGCCACCAGCAGAGACCGACTTGGGGGGTACTTC	TRBV15	NA	NA	TRBJ2-5
CASRGPKDRPYTDTQYF	TGTGCCAGCAGGGGGCCAAAGGACAGACCTTACACAGATACGCAGTATTTT	TRBV2	NA	many	TRBJ2-3
CASSLAGISEKLFF	TGTGCCAGCAGCTTGGCCGGGATTAGTGAAAAACTGTTTTTT	TRBV7-8	NA	few	TRBJ1-4
CASSLATGGPSPLNQPQHF	TGTGCCAGCAGTTTAGCCACAGGGGGGCCTAGCCCCCTTAATCAGCCCCAGCATTTT	TRBV27	TRBD1	many	TRBJ1-5
CASRGGATDTQYF	TGTGCCAGCAGGGGCGGGGCTACAGATACGCAGTATTTT	TRBV28	NA	NA	TRBJ2-3
CASSYYSGPPHNEQFF	TGTGCCAGCAGTTACTATTCCGGGCCCCCCCACAATGAGCAGTTCTTC	TRBV6-2/TRBV6-3	NA	NA	TRBJ2-1
CASSSGQHTGELFF	TGTGCCAGCAGCTCGGGACAGCACACCGGGGAGCTGTTTTTT	TRBV7-3	TRBD1	many	TRBJ2-2
CSARDFAHTHSNQPQHF	TGCAGTGCTAGAGATTTCGCTCACACGCATAGCAATCAGCCCCAGCATTTT	TRBV20-1	NA	many	TRBJ1-5
CASSPAGGPTDTQYF	TGTGCCAGCAGCCCAGCGGGAGGACCCACAGATACGCAGTATTTT	TRBV7-3	TRBD2	many	TRBJ2-3
CSAKDYANTGELFF	TGCAGTGCTAAGGACTACGCGAACACCGGGGAGCTGTTTTTT	TRBV20-1	NA	NA	TRBJ2-2
CASSLVGGTEFF	TGTGCCAGCAGCTTAGTTGGCGGGACGGAGTTCTTC	TRBV7-9	NA	many	TRBJ2-1
CASSLVSSEQFF	TGTGCCAGCAGCTTAGTATCCAGTGAGCAGTTCTTC	TRBV11-2	NA	many	TRBJ2-1
CASRGQGKLGFHEQYF	TGTGCCAGCAGGGGACAGGGCAAGCTTGGGTTCCACGAGCAGTACTTC	TRBV6-1	TRBD1	few	TRBJ2-7
CAWSVGSGDNEQFF	TGTGCCTGGAGTGTTGGTAGCGGTGACAATGAGCAGTTCTTC	TRBV30	NA	many	TRBJ2-1
CSTKGRDRGSHWTQETQYF	TGCAGCACCAAGGGTCGGGACAGGGGTTCCCATTGGACTCAAGAGACCCAGTACTTC	TRBV29-1	TRBD1	few	TRBJ2-5